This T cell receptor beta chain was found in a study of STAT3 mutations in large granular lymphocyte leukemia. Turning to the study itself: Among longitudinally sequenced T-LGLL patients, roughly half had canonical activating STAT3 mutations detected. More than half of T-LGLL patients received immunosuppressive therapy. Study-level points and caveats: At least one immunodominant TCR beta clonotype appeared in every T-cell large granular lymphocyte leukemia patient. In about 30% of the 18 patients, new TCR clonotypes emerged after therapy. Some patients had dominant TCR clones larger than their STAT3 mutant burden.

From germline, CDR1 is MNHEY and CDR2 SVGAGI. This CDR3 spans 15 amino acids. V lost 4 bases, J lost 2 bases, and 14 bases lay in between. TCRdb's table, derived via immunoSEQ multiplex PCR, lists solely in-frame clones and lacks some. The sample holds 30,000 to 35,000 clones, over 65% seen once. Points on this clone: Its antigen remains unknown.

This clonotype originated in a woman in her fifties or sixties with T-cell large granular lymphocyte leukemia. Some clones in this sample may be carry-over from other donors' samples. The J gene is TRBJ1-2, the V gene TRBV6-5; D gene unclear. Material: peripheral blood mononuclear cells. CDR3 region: CASSSHGGSNYGYTF. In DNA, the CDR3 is TGTGCCAGCAGTTCCCATGGCGGATCCAACTATGGCTACACCTTC.